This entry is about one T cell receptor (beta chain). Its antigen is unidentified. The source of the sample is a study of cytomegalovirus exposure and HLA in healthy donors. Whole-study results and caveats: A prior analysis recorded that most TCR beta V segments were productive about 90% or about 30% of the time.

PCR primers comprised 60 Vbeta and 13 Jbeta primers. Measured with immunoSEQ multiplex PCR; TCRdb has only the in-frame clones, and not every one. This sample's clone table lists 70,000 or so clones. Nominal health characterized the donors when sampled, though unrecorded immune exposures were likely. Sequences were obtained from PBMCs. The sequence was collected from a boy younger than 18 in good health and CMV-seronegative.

CDR3 sequence reads: CASSQGRLGGTPSNEQYF. CDR3 DNA sequence: TGCGCCAGCAGCCAAGGCAGACTTGGCGGGACCCCCTCGAACGAGCAGTACTTC. The rearrangement uses TRBV4-3 and TRBJ2-5; perhaps TRBD2 as D (6 bases). The J call may not be correct, given that the DNA end is closer to TRBJ2-7. The CDR3 totals 18 residues. Germline loops: CDR1 LGHNA, CDR2 YSLEER.